The rows below give T cell receptor beta chains drawn from one sample of a study of blood T cell repertoires in COVID-19. TCRdb's copy holds only in-frame clones and misses some; the assay was immunoSEQ multiplex PCR. The sample comprises more than 85,000 clones, approximately 91% of which are singletons, and 3% to 4% rests with the top ten. Source material: peripheral blood. These receptors all stem from a woman in her sixties or seventies with acute or convalescent COVID-19. Each CDR3 is given with its conserved first and last residue. Each record gives: J gene, clone size, D gene, V gene, CDR3 DNA, CDR3 protein. D genes are given only for firm matches. A row's size may be missing; if present it is once, few, many or a size class.

TRBJ1-4	-	-	TRBV28	TGTGCCAGCAGTTTGATCTCCGGCTCGGGGGTAACTGCAACTAATGAAAAACTGTTTTTT	CASSLISGSGVTATNEKLFF
TRBJ1-6	-	-	TRBV15	TGTGCCACCAGCAGAGAAGGACTGTATAATTCACCCCTCCACTTT	CATSREGLYNSPLHF
TRBJ1-2	-	-	TRBV3-1/TRBV3-2	TGTGCCAGCAGCCAAGAAGGGCGGGGCTATGGCTACACCTTC	CASSQEGRGYGYTF
TRBJ2-5	-	-	TRBV28	TGTGCCAGCAGCCCAGGAACCCAAGAGACCCAGTACTTC	CASSPGTQETQYF
TRBJ2-5	-	-	TRBV24-1	TGTGCCACCAGGGGACCTCGGGGGGAGACCCAGTACTTC	CATRGPRGETQYF
TRBJ2-1	-	TRBD2	TRBV7-9	TGTGCCAGCAGACCTACTAGCGGACGGCTAAATGAGCAGTTCTTC	CASRPTSGRLNEQFF
TRBJ2-3	-	-	TRBV30	TGTGCCTGGAGTCCTAGGACGGGCGGACAGACAGATACGCAGTATTTT	CAWSPRTGGQTDTQYF
TRBJ2-7	-	-	TRBV29-1	TGCAGCGCGACAGGAAACTCCTACGAGCAGTACTTC	CSATGNSYEQYF
TRBJ2-7	-	TRBD1	TRBV5-1	TGCGCCAGCAGCTTAAGGACAGGACCCTACGAGCAGTACTTC	CASSLRTGPYEQYF
TRBJ1-2	-	-	TRBV3-1/TRBV3-2	TGTGCCAGCAGCCAAGGCAGGGTTGTACGGGGCTACACCTTC	CASSQGRVVRGYTF
TRBJ2-5	-	-	TRBV6-5	TGTGCCAGCAGTTACGGACTTGAGACCCAGTACTTC	CASSYGLETQYF
TRBJ1-6	-	-	TRBV9	TGTGCCAGCAGCCCCACCCGACAGTATAATTCACCCCTCCACTTT	CASSPTRQYNSPLHF
TRBJ1-2	few	-	TRBV5-8	TGTGCCAGCAGCTTGATTGACAGCCTGGGTCGCGGCTACACCTTC	CASSLIDSLGRGYTF